This TCR beta chain was observed in a study of blood T cell repertoires in COVID-19. Whole-study context: Sites in the United States, Italy and Spain provided acute and convalescent COVID-19 samples.

Libraries were prepared by immunoSEQ multiplex PCR; TCRdb keeps only in-frame clonotypes and omits some of them. Of approximately 290,000 clones detected, 80% to 90% appear once; the ten largest clones hold roughly 4%. Germline CDR1 reads SGDLS; CDR2 reads YYNGEE. This CDR3 is 17 amino acids long. The ends lost 1 base at V and 0 bases at J; junction bases unmatched: 9. Sequencing was done on a sample of PBMCs or T cells enriched from blood (not recorded which). The sequence was obtained from a woman aged 25 to 39 who had recovered from COVID-19. This chain links TRBV9 with TRBJ1-2; 7 bases fit TRBD1. CDR3 loop: CASSVPQGTGANYGYTF. CDR3 coding DNA: TGTGCCAGCAGCGTACCCCAAGGTACAGGGGCTAACTATGGCTACACCTTC.